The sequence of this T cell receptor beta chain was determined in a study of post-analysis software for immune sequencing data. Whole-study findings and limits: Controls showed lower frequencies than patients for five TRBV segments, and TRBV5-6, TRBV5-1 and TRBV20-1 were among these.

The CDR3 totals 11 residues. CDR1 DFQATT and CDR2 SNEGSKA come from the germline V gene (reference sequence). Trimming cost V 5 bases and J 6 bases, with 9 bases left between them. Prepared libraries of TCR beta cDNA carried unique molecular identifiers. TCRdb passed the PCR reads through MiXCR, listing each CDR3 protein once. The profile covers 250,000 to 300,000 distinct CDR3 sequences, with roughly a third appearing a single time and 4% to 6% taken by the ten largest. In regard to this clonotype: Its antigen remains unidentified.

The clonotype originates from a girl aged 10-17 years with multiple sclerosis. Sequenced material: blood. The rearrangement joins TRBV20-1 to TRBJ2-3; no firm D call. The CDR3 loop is CSAGSPDTQYF. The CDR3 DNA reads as TGCAGTGCTGGGTCCCCCGATACGCAGTATTTT.